This T cell receptor beta chain comes out of a study of T-cell reconstitution after alpha-beta-depleted transplantation in children. V was clipped by 5 bases and J by 1 base; unmatched bases: 6. The CDR3 extends over 15 amino acids. Germline values: CDR1 SGHAT, CDR2 FQNNGV. This clonotype has at least ten counts. Construction of the TCRbeta library involved unique molecular identifiers. TCRdb analysed the PCR reads with MiXCR anew, one entry per CDR3 protein. The profile covers some 200,000 distinct CDR3 sequences, with 14% to 15% appearing a single time and over 10% taken by the ten largest. This receptor was identified in a human donor who donated a stem cell graft to a child with acute lymphoblastic leukemia. The sequences come from PBMCs from the stem cell graft donor, collected from the stem cell graft. The V gene is TRBV11-2, the J gene TRBJ1-1, with TRBD1 matching 8 bases. This CDR3 reads CASSPRTGQNTEAFF. In DNA, the CDR3 is TGTGCCAGCAGCCCCAGGACAGGGCAGAACACTGAAGCTTTCTTT.